The clone carrying this TCR beta chain was seen at least ten times. Its antigen is currently unknown. This record comes from a study of blood T cells in healthy people across ages. Study details: Template switching picked up about one barcoded beta molecule for each two T cells. Overall study findings and caveats: Measured against age, TCR beta diversity per million T cells decreased in a roughly linear manner.

This CDR3 has 15 amino acids. V was pared by 4 bases and J by 4 bases, with 16 bases between. In germline, CDR1 is SGDLS, CDR2 YYNGEE. Next came a second PCR, run for roughly 6 to 11 cycles, which used a sample-barcoded 5' primer along with a J-beta primer mix. One entry per CDR3 protein results from TCRdb running MiXCR on the 5' RACE reads. Of 1.5 million to 2 million distinct CDR3 sequences listed, about 35% were seen once; the top ten hold roughly 10%. This receptor was obtained from a woman aged 25 to 39 in good health. The V and J genes are TRBV9 and TRBJ2-3, with a possible D match to TRBD2 (6 bases). The sequenced material came from blood. The CDR3 coding sequence is TGTGCCAGCAGCCCAGGTCCTAGCGCGGCAGATACGCAGTATTTT. Protein: CASSPGPSAADTQYF.